The rows below give T cell receptor beta chains drawn from one sample of a study of cytomegalovirus exposure and HLA in healthy donors. Using immunoSEQ multiplex PCR, the repertoire was profiled, and TCRdb retains in-frame clones only, with some absent. The data show about 160,000 clones, about two thirds seen once. The sequenced material came from PBMCs. Receptors were obtained from a woman between 18 and 29 years old in good health and CMV-seronegative. Both conserved end residues are part of each CDR3. Fields, in order: J gene, D gene, V gene, clone size, CDR3 protein, CDR3 DNA. D genes are given only for firm matches. Only part of the rows carry a size: once, few, many, or a class if the clone is expanded.

j_gene: TRBJ2-3
d_gene: -
v_gene: TRBV4-2
abundance: -
CDR3aa: CASSQLQQGSDTQYF
CDR3nt: TGTGCCAGCAGCCAGTTACAACAGGGTTCAGATACGCAGTATTTT

j_gene: TRBJ1-4
d_gene: TRBD1
v_gene: TRBV7-9
abundance: -
CDR3aa: CASSLTGDVQKLFF
CDR3nt: TGTGCCAGCAGCTTGACAGGGGATGTTCAGAAACTGTTTTTT

j_gene: TRBJ2-1
d_gene: -
v_gene: TRBV5-1
abundance: -
CDR3aa: CASGPNNEFF
CDR3nt: TGCGCCAGCGGCCCGAACAACGAGTTCTTC

j_gene: TRBJ1-6
d_gene: -
v_gene: TRBV2
abundance: -
CDR3aa: CASSRLSQGNSPLHF
CDR3nt: TGTGCCAGCAGCCGTTTATCTCAGGGGAATTCACCCCTCCACTTT

j_gene: TRBJ1-1
d_gene: TRBD1
v_gene: TRBV6-1
abundance: once
CDR3aa: CASSWQGARTEAFF
CDR3nt: TGTGCCAGCAGTTGGCAGGGGGCGCGGACTGAAGCTTTCTTT

j_gene: TRBJ2-2
d_gene: -
v_gene: TRBV18
abundance: -
CDR3aa: CASSPMDSVAGELFF
CDR3nt: TGTGCCAGCTCACCAATGGACAGTGTCGCCGGGGAGCTGTTTTTT

j_gene: TRBJ1-5
d_gene: -
v_gene: TRBV25-1
abundance: -
CDR3aa: CASSGEGPGPEYFQPQHF
CDR3nt: TGTGCCAGCAGCGGGGAGGGTCCGGGACCTGAGTATTTTCAGCCCCAGCATTTT

j_gene: TRBJ2-5
d_gene: -
v_gene: TRBV5-1
abundance: -
CDR3aa: CASSLIPSSLQETQYF
CDR3nt: TGCGCCAGCAGCTTGATCCCTAGCAGCCTCCAAGAGACCCAGTACTTC

j_gene: TRBJ2-1
d_gene: TRBD1
v_gene: TRBV5-1
abundance: -
CDR3aa: CASRWTGGSYNEQFF
CDR3nt: TGCGCCAGCAGGTGGACAGGGGGGTCCTACAATGAGCAGTTCTTC

j_gene: TRBJ1-2
d_gene: -
v_gene: TRBV7-2
abundance: -
CDR3aa: CASSLGVSGGYGYTF
CDR3nt: TGTGCCAGCAGCTTAGGGGTTTCGGGTGGCTATGGCTACACCTTC

j_gene: TRBJ2-7
d_gene: -
v_gene: TRBV19
abundance: few
CDR3aa: CASSISPGGLSYEQYF
CDR3nt: TGTGCCAGTAGTATCTCTCCGGGGGGCCTCTCCTACGAGCAGTACTTC

j_gene: TRBJ2-5
d_gene: -
v_gene: TRBV15
abundance: -
CDR3aa: CATSRTGTPKQETQYF
CDR3nt: TGTGCCACCAGCAGAACCGGGACACCTAAACAAGAGACCCAGTACTTC

j_gene: TRBJ1-3
d_gene: -
v_gene: TRBV6-1
abundance: -
CDR3aa: CASSEAGDTIYF
CDR3nt: TGTGCCAGCAGTGAAGCGGGAGACACCATATATTTT

j_gene: TRBJ2-5
d_gene: -
v_gene: TRBV21-1
abundance: -
CDR3aa: CASGQGNETQYF
CDR3nt: TGTGCCAGCGGACAGGGTAACGAGACCCAGTACTTC

j_gene: TRBJ1-2
d_gene: TRBD1
v_gene: TRBV19
abundance: -
CDR3aa: CASTVGATGGADGYTF
CDR3nt: TGTGCCAGTACCGTGGGGGCTACAGGGGGCGCGGATGGCTACACCTTC

j_gene: TRBJ2-2
d_gene: TRBD2
v_gene: TRBV18
abundance: -
CDR3aa: CASSGLAGNTGELFF
CDR3nt: TGTGCCAGCTCGGGGCTAGCGGGAAACACCGGGGAGCTGTTTTTT

j_gene: TRBJ2-1
d_gene: TRBD1
v_gene: TRBV7-2
abundance: -
CDR3aa: CASIRDRGSDEQFF
CDR3nt: TGTGCCAGCATCCGGGACAGGGGTTCCGATGAGCAGTTCTTC

j_gene: TRBJ2-7
d_gene: TRBD2
v_gene: TRBV5-6
abundance: -
CDR3aa: CASSSPFASGEVYEQYF
CDR3nt: TGTGCCAGCAGCTCACCTTTCGCTAGCGGGGAGGTCTACGAGCAGTACTTC

j_gene: TRBJ1-5
d_gene: -
v_gene: TRBV5-5
abundance: -
CDR3aa: CASSLQGIQPQHF
CDR3nt: TGTGCCAGCAGCCTACAGGGAATACAGCCCCAGCATTTT

j_gene: TRBJ2-1
d_gene: TRBD2
v_gene: TRBV4-3
abundance: few
CDR3aa: CASSLHIAGGLNEQFF
CDR3nt: TGCGCCAGCAGCCTACACATAGCGGGGGGATTAAATGAGCAGTTCTTC

j_gene: TRBJ1-4
d_gene: -
v_gene: TRBV7-2
abundance: -
CDR3aa: CASSLVARGEKLFF
CDR3nt: TGTGCCAGCAGCTTAGTCGCCAGGGGCGAAAAACTGTTTTTT

j_gene: TRBJ1-1
d_gene: TRBD1
v_gene: TRBV5-8
abundance: -
CDR3aa: CASSFGQGPEAFF
CDR3nt: TGTGCCAGCAGCTTCGGACAGGGCCCTGAAGCTTTCTTT

j_gene: TRBJ2-5
d_gene: -
v_gene: TRBV7-9
abundance: -
CDR3aa: CASSTRGRRETQYF
CDR3nt: TGTGCCAGCAGCACTCGGGGGAGGCGAGAGACCCAGTACTTC

j_gene: TRBJ1-2
d_gene: -
v_gene: TRBV6-5
abundance: -
CDR3aa: CASSSMGGEHTF
CDR3nt: TGTGCCAGCAGTTCTATGGGAGGGGAACACACCTTC

j_gene: TRBJ1-2
d_gene: -
v_gene: TRBV6-5
abundance: few
CDR3aa: CASSYMAGAAGYTF
CDR3nt: TGTGCCAGCAGTTACATGGCAGGGGCGGCTGGCTACACCTTC

j_gene: TRBJ2-1
d_gene: TRBD2
v_gene: TRBV5-1
abundance: -
CDR3aa: CASSPGLAYNEQFF
CDR3nt: TGCGCCAGCAGCCCCGGACTAGCCTACAATGAGCAGTTCTTC

j_gene: TRBJ1-5
d_gene: -
v_gene: TRBV6-5
abundance: -
CDR3aa: CASSHQENQPQHF
CDR3nt: TGTGCCAGCAGTCATCAGGAAAATCAGCCCCAGCATTTT

j_gene: TRBJ1-6
d_gene: TRBD1
v_gene: TRBV18
abundance: once
CDR3aa: CASSRTGGTNSPLHF
CDR3nt: TGTGCCAGCTCAAGAACAGGGGGCACAAATTCACCCCTCCACTTT

j_gene: TRBJ2-3
d_gene: TRBD2
v_gene: TRBV9
abundance: -
CDR3aa: CASSVRGTRTDTQYF
CDR3nt: TGTGCCAGCAGCGTGCGGGGGACGCGCACAGATACGCAGTATTTT

j_gene: TRBJ2-5
d_gene: TRBD2
v_gene: TRBV2
abundance: few
CDR3aa: CASSVRLAGAQETQYF
CDR3nt: TGTGCCAGCAGTGTAAGACTAGCGGGGGCTCAAGAGACCCAGTACTTC

j_gene: TRBJ1-1
d_gene: TRBD1
v_gene: TRBV28
abundance: -
CDR3aa: CASSYTTGGATEAFF
CDR3nt: TGTGCCAGCAGCTATACTACAGGGGGGGCTACTGAAGCTTTCTTT

j_gene: TRBJ1-5
d_gene: -
v_gene: TRBV12-5
abundance: few
CDR3aa: CASGLVLFGRGYSNQPQHF
CDR3nt: TGTGCTAGTGGTTTGGTACTCTTCGGCAGGGGCTATAGCAATCAGCCCCAGCATTTT

j_gene: TRBJ2-3
d_gene: -
v_gene: TRBV2
abundance: -
CDR3aa: CATSIGGAGTDTQYF
CDR3nt: TGTGCCACGTCGATCGGAGGAGCAGGCACAGATACGCAGTATTTT

j_gene: TRBJ2-7
d_gene: TRBD1
v_gene: TRBV11-2
abundance: -
CDR3aa: CASSYIYRGAYEQYF
CDR3nt: TGTGCCAGCAGCTATATCTACAGGGGGGCTTACGAGCAGTACTTC

j_gene: TRBJ2-3
d_gene: -
v_gene: TRBV19
abundance: -
CDR3aa: CASSPRDILNQATQYF
CDR3nt: TGTGCCAGTAGTCCCCGGGACATCTTAAATCAAGCTACGCAGTATTTT

j_gene: TRBJ1-1
d_gene: -
v_gene: TRBV15
abundance: -
CDR3aa: CATSRGRGMNTEAFF
CDR3nt: TGTGCCACCAGCAGAGGGAGGGGAATGAACACTGAAGCTTTCTTT

j_gene: TRBJ2-5
d_gene: -
v_gene: TRBV9
abundance: once
CDR3aa: CASSPGIELQETQYF
CDR3nt: TGTGCCAGCAGCCCGGGAATTGAGCTACAAGAGACCCAGTACTTC

j_gene: TRBJ1-6
d_gene: -
v_gene: TRBV28
abundance: -
CDR3aa: CASSPTTRANSPLHF
CDR3nt: TGTGCCAGCAGTCCGACTACCCGGGCTAATTCACCCCTCCACTTT

j_gene: TRBJ1-2
d_gene: -
v_gene: TRBV30
abundance: -
CDR3aa: CAWSGPGGRRYTF
CDR3nt: TGTGCCTGGAGTGGGCCGGGGGGGAGACGCTACACCTTC

j_gene: TRBJ2-3
d_gene: TRBD2
v_gene: TRBV4-2
abundance: -
CDR3aa: CASSHASAGLSTDTQYF
CDR3nt: TGTGCCAGCAGCCACGCCTCAGCGGGGTTAAGCACAGATACGCAGTATTTT

j_gene: TRBJ2-2
d_gene: -
v_gene: TRBV4-2
abundance: -
CDR3aa: CASSQVRGGATGELFF
CDR3nt: TGTGCCAGCAGCCAAGTCCGAGGCGGGGCTACCGGGGAGCTGTTTTTT

j_gene: TRBJ2-2
d_gene: TRBD2
v_gene: TRBV7-7
abundance: -
CDR3aa: CASSPSSGNTGELFF
CDR3nt: TGTGCTAGCAGCCCTTCTAGCGGAAACACCGGGGAGCTGTTTTTT

j_gene: TRBJ1-3
d_gene: -
v_gene: TRBV5-6
abundance: -
CDR3aa: CASSFEAAGNTIYF
CDR3nt: TGTGCCAGCAGCTTCGAGGCGGCTGGAAACACCATATATTTT

j_gene: TRBJ2-1
d_gene: TRBD2
v_gene: TRBV9
abundance: -
CDR3aa: CASSDRLAGPYNEQFF
CDR3nt: TGTGCCAGCAGCGACCGACTAGCGGGGCCATACAATGAGCAGTTCTTC

j_gene: TRBJ2-1
d_gene: -
v_gene: TRBV4-3
abundance: -
CDR3aa: CASSQDGTAGMQFF
CDR3nt: TGCGCCAGCAGCCAAGATGGCACCGCGGGAATGCAGTTCTTC

j_gene: TRBJ2-1
d_gene: -
v_gene: TRBV6-5
abundance: -
CDR3aa: CASSSHVRDEQFF
CDR3nt: TGTGCCAGCAGTTCACACGTGAGGGATGAGCAGTTCTTC

j_gene: TRBJ1-4
d_gene: TRBD1
v_gene: TRBV28
abundance: -
CDR3aa: CASGVGTGLTTNEKLFF
CDR3nt: TGTGCCAGCGGCGTTGGGACAGGATTAACAACTAATGAAAAACTGTTTTTT

j_gene: TRBJ2-1
d_gene: TRBD2
v_gene: TRBV7-9
abundance: -
CDR3aa: CSSSRPRVAGGYEQFF
CDR3nt: TGTTCCAGCAGTCGTCCCCGGGTAGCGGGAGGATATGAGCAGTTCTTC

j_gene: TRBJ2-6
d_gene: -
v_gene: TRBV4-3
abundance: -
CDR3aa: CASSQTSYSSGANGLTF
CDR3nt: TGCGCCAGCAGCCAAACCTCATATAGCTCTGGGGCCAACGGCCTGACTTTC